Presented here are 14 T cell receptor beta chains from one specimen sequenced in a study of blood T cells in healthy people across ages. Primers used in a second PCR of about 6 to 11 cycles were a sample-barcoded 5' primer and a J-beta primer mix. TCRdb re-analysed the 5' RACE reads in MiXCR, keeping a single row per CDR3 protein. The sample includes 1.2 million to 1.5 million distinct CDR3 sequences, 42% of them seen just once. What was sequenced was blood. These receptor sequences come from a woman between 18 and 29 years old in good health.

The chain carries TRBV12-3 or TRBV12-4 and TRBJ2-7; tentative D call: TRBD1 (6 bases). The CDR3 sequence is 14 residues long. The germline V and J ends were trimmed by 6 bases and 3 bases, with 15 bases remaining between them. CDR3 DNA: TGTGCCAGCAGCACCATACAGGGCTACTACGAGCAGTACTTC. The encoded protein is CASSTIQGYYEQYF.

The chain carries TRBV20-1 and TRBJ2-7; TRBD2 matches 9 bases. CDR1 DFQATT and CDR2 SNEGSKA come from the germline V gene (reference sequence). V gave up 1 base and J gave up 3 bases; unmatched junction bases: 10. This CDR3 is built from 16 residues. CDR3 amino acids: CSARGREASGVYEQYF. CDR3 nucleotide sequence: TGCAGTGCTAGAGGGAGGGAGGCTAGCGGGGTCTACGAGCAGTACTTC.

The DNA of the CDR3 is TGCAGCGGTTTGGACGCAGGATACGAGCAGTACTTC. Its protein is CSGLDAGYEQYF. The gene calls are TRBV29-1 and TRBJ2-5, with D unresolved. The end of the DNA aligns better with TRBJ2-7, so the J call may be wrong. Germline V gives CDR1 SQVTM, CDR2 ANQGSEA. The CDR3 covers 12 residues.

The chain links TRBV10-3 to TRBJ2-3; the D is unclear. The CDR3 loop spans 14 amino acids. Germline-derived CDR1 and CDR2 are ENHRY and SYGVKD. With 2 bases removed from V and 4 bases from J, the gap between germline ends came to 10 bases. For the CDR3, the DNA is TGTGCCATCAGTGAGCTCGCGAGCGCAGATACGCAGTATTTT. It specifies CAISELASADTQYF.

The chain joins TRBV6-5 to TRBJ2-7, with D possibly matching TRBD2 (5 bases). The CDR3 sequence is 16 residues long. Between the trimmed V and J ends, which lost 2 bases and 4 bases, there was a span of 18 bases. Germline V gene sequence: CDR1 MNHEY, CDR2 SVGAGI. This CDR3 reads CASSYTERGLPYEQYF. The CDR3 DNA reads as TGTGCCAGCAGTTACACCGAGCGAGGGCTGCCGTACGAGCAGTACTTC.

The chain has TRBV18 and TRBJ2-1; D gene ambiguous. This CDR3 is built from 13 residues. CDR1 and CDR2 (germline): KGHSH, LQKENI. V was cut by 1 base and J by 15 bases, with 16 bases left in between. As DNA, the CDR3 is TGTGCCAGCTCACCACTTTCAGGCGAGCCCCGGTTCTTC. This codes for CASSPLSGEPRFF.

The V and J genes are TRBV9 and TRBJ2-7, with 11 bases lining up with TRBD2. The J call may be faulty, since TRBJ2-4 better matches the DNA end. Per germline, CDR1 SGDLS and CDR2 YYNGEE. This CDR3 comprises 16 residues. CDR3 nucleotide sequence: TGTGCCAGCAGCGTTAGCGGGGGGGCGTCAGGAGCCATTCAGTACTTC. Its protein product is CASSVSGGASGAIQYF.

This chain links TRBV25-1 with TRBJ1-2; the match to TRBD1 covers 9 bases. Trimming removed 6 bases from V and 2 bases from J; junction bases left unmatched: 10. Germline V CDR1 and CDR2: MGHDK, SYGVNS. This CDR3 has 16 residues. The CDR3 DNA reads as TGTGCCAGCAGCAAACAGGGGGCGCTGGGGAACTATGGCTACACCTTC. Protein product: CASSKQGALGNYGYTF.

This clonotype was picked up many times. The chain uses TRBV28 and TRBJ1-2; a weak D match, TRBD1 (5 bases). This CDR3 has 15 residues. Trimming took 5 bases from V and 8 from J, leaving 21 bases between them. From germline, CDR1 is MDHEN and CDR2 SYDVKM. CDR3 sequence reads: CASSGSGMGWGGYTF. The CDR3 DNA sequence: TGTGCCAGCAGTGGTTCCGGGATGGGATGGGGCGGCTACACCTTC.

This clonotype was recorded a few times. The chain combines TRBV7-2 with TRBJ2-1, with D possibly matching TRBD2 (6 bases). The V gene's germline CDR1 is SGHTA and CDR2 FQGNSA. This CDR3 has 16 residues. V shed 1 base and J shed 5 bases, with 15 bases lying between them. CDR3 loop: CASSLVGGMADNEQFF. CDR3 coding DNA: TGTGCCAGCAGCTTAGTAGGCGGGATGGCCGACAATGAGCAGTTCTTC.

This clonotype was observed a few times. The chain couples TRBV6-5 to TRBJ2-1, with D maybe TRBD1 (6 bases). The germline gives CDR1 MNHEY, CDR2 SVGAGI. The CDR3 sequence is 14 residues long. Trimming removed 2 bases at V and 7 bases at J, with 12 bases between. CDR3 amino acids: CASSYQGRGNEQFF. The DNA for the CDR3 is TGTGCCAGCAGTTACCAGGGCAGGGGAAATGAGCAGTTCTTC.

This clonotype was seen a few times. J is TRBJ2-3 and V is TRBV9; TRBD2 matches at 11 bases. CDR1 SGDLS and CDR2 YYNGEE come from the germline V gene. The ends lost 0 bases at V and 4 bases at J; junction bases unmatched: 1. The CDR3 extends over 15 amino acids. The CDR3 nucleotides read TGTGCCAGCAGCGTAGATAGCGGGGGGGCAGATACGCAGTATTTT. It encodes CASSVDSGGADTQYF.

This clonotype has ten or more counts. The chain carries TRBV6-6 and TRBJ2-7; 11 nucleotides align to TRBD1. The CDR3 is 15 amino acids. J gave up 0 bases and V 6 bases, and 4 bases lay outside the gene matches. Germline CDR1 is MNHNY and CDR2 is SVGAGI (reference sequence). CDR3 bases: TGTGCCAGCAGCCCTGGACAGGGGGCCTCCTACGAGCAGTACTTC. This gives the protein CASSPGQGASYEQYF.

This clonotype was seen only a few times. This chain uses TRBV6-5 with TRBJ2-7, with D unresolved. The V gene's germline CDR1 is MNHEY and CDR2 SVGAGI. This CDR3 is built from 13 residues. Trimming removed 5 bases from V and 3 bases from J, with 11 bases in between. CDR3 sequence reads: CASSNGRIYEQYF. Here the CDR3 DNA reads TGTGCCAGCAGTAACGGACGGATCTACGAGCAGTACTTC.